This T cell receptor beta chain was recovered during a study of spatial heterogeneity in lung cancer. Study at large: Sequence detection consistently recorded a greater number of beta-chain than alpha-chain sequences. Study-level points and caveats: When ubiquitous and regional expanded TCRs were counted, their numbers tracked ubiquitous and regional nonsynonymous mutations, respectively. In tumors, expanded intratumoral alpha and beta TCR counts tracked mutation counts.

All TCR cDNA molecules were individually tagged with a unique molecular identifier. MiXCR, run by TCRdb on the 5' RACE reads, gives a single entry per CDR3 protein. The sample shows 7,200 or so distinct CDR3 sequences, approximately 12% of them seen only once. On this clonotype itself: Its specificity is unknown.

Time point here: sample taken at primary tumor resection. Unsorted whole RNA samples from tumor, nontumor lung or frozen PBMC were sequenced. This CDR3 comprises 14 residues. CDR1 and CDR2 from the germline V gene are DFQATT and SNEGSKA (reference sequence). This clonotype was obtained from a male donor with early-stage non-small cell lung cancer. The sequences come from lung tumor tissue, collected at surgery. The rearrangement links TRBV20-1 to TRBJ2-1; TRBD1 or TRBD2 may be the D gene (6 bases each). The DNA for the CDR3 is TGCAGCTTTCTCCCGGGGGCAAAAAGCCGGGGTCAGTTCTTC. Amino acid sequence: CSFLPGAKSRGQFF.